These T cell receptor beta chains were read from a single sample in a study of human T cells and chemical hapten exposure. TCRdb reprocessed the RACE reads via MiXCR and lists one record per CDR3 protein. The repertoire has roughly 200,000 distinct CDR3 sequences, about 20% of them found once; the top ten carry less than 7%. Sequenced here: whole blood, sampled in connection with sensitization to the hapten diphenylcyclopropenone (DPC). The receptors stem from a woman aged 45-65 years with alopecia areata. Some clones in this sample may be carry-over from other donors' samples. CDR3s include the opening cysteine and the closing phenylalanine or tryptophan. Each record gives: J gene, V gene, CDR3 protein.

>TRBJ2-3|TRBV2
CASSEAPLAGPTDTQYF
>TRBJ2-5|TRBV5-5
CASRGQGGETQYF
>TRBJ1-1|TRBV3-1
CASSYGSTGDTEAFF
>TRBJ2-2|TRBV12-5
CASGGSSNTGELFF
>TRBJ2-1|TRBV6-5
CASRDRVGNEQFF
>TRBJ1-1|TRBV5-4
CASSLITGSNTEAFF
>TRBJ1-2|TRBV25-1
CASSGPGANYGYTF
>TRBJ2-5|TRBV7-2
CASSFARTSGGGTQYF
>TRBJ1-2|TRBV29-1
CSAALGLPTNYGYTF
>TRBJ2-5|TRBV5-1
CASSPPGRGGETQYF
>TRBJ1-4|TRBV27
CASSTRQGATNEKLFF
>TRBJ1-1|TRBV29-1
CSAQENPDGAFF
>TRBJ1-1|TRBV5-1
CASSLGTGSVDTEAFF
>TRBJ2-1|TRBV29-1
CSVVAGVNEQFF
>TRBJ1-1|TRBV12-3/TRBV12-4
CASSLDFTEAFF
>TRBJ1-3|TRBV7-9
CASAHSGNTIYF
>TRBJ2-7|TRBV29-1
CSVSTGGSSYEQYF
>TRBJ1-1|TRBV27
CASSSQLSGNTEAFF
>TRBJ1-1|TRBV24-1
CATSDLQGADAEAFF
>TRBJ1-2|TRBV6-6
CASSGQDSTYGYTF
>TRBJ2-7|TRBV5-1
CASSSGQGASLAYEQYF
>TRBJ1-1|TRBV2
CASTPTDRAFF